This TCR beta chain was identified during a study of identical twins. TCRdb re-analysed the 5' RACE reads in MiXCR, keeping a single row per CDR3 protein. The sample has 420,000 or so distinct CDR3 sequences, 15% to 20% seen once; the top ten hold around 12%. This clonotype has only a few counts. The CDR3 has 16 residues. Germline V gene sequence: CDR1 LGHNA, CDR2 YNFKEQ. Trimming took off 1 base at V and 0 bases at J, with 7 bases between the two ends. In every case, the donor was a healthy Caucasian. This TCR was sampled from a man aged 45-65 years in good health. The chain uses TRBV4-2 and TRBJ2-6; D not resolved. Sequenced sample: naive T cells sorted from blood. The CDR3 bases are TGTGCCAGCAGCCAAGGACGGAACTCTGGGGCCAACGTCCTGACTTTC. Protein: CASSQGRNSGANVLTF.